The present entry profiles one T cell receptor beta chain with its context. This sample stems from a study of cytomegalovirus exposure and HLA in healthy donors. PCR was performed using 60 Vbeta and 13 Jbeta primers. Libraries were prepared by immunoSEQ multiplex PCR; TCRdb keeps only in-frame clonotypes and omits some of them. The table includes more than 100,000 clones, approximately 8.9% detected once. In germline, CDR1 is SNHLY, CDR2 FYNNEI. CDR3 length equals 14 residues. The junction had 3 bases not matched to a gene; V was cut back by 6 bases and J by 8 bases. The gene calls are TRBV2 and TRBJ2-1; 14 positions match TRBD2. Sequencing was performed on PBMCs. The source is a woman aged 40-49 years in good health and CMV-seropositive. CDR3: CASRRLAGGYEQFF. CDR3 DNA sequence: TGTGCCAGCAGGCGACTAGCGGGGGGGTATGAGCAGTTCTTC.